Only a few counts were recorded for the clone carrying this TCR beta chain. Other nucleotide sequences in the sample specify the same CDR3. This CDR3 comprises 14 residues. Germline V gene lookup returns CDR1 LNHDA and CDR2 SQIVND (reference sequence). V lost 6 bases and J lost 0, with 12 bases in between. The DNA input per sorted-subset replicate PCR was 150 to 200 ng, corresponding to tens of thousands of T cell genomes. TCRdb keeps only in-frame clones here, not all; method: immunoSEQ multiplex PCR. The sample has about a million clones, approximately 80% seen once; the top ten hold around 1.5%. This specimen belongs to a study of shared clonotypes between healthy human individuals. Study-wide context: Three plates each covered CD4 naive and memory; CD8 naive two, CD8 memory one.

The chain recombines TRBV19 with TRBJ2-7; TRBD1 or TRBD2 may be the D gene (5 bases each). The sequence was obtained from a young man in good health. The sample consisted of memory CD4+ T cells sorted from blood. Specified subset: CD45RA-negative fraction. CDR3: CASSPRDGSYEQYF. The CDR3 DNA reads TGTGCCAGTAGCCCAAGGGACGGCTCCTACGAGCAGTACTTC.